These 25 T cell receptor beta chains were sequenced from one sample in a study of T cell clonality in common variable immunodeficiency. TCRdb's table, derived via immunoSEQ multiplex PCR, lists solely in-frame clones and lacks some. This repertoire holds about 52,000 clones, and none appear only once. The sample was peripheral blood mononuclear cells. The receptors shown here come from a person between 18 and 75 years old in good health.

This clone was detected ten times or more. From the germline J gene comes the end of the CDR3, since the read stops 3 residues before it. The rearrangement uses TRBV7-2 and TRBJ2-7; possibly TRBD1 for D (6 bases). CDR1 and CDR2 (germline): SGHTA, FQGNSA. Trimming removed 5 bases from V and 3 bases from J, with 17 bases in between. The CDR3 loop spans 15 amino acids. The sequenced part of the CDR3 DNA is TGTGCCAGCAGCGACATAACAGGGACGAGCTACGAG. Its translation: CASSDITGTSYE. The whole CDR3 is CASSDITGTSYEQYF.

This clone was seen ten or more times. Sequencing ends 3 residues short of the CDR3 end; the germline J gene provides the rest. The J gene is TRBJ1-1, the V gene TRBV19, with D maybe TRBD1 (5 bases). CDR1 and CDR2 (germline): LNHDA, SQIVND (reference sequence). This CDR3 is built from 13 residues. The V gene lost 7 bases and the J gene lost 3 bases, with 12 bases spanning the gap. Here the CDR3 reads CASKAGRDTEAFF. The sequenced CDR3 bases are TGTGCCAGTAAGGCAGGGAGGGACACTGAA. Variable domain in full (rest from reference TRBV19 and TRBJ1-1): DGGITQSPKYLFRKEGQNVTLSCEQNLNHDAMYWYRQDPGQGLRLIYYSQIVNDFQKGDIAEGYSVSREKKESFPLTVTSAQKNPTAFYLCASKAGRDTEAFFGQGTRLTVV.

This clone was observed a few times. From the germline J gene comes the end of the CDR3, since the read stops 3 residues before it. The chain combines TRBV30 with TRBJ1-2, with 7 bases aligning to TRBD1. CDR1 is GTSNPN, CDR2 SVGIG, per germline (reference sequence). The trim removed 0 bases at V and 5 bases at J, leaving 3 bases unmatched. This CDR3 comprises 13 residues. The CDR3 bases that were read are TGTGCCTGGAGTGTAGGCAGGGGGTATGGC. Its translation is CAWSVGRGYG. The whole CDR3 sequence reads CAWSVGRGYGYTF.

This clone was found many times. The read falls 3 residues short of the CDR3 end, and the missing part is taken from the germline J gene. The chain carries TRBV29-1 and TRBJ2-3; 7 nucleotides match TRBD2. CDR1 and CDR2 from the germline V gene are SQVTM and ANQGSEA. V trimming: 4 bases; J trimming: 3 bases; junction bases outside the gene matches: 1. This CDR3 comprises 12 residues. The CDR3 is CSVGTSTDTQYF. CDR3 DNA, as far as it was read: TGCAGCGTTGGGACTAGTACAGATACG.

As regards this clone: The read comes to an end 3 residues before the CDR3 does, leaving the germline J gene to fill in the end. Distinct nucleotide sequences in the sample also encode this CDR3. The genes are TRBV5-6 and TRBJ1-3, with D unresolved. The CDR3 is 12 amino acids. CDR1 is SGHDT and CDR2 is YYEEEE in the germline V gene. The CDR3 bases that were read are TGTGCCAGCAGCTTGGGGCCAACAACG. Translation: CASSLGPTT. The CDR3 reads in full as CASSLGPTTIYF.

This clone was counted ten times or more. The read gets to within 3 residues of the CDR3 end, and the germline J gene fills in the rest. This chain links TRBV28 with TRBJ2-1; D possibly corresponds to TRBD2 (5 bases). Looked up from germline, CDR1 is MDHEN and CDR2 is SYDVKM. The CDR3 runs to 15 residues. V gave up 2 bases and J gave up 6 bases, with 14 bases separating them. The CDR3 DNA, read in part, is TGTGCCAGCAGTTTAGGGTCGGGGTCCCTCAATGAG. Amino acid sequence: CASSLGSGSLNE. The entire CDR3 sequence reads CASSLGSGSLNEQFF.

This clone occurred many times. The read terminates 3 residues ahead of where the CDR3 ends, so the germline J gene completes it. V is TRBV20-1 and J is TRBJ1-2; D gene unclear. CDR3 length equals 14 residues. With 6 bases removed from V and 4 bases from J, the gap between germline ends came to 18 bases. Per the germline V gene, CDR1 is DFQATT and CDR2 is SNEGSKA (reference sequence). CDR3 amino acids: CSAGPMTGGYGYTF. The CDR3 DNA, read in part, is TGCAGTGCGGGTCCTATGACCGGCGGCTATGGC.

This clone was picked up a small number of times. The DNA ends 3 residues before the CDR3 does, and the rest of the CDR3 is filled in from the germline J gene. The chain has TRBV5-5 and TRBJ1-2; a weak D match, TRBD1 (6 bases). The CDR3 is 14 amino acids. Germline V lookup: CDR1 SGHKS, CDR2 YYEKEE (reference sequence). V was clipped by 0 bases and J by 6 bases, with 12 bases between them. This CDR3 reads CASSLVRTEDGYTF. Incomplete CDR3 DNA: TGTGCCAGCAGCTTGGTCCGGACAGAAGATGGC.

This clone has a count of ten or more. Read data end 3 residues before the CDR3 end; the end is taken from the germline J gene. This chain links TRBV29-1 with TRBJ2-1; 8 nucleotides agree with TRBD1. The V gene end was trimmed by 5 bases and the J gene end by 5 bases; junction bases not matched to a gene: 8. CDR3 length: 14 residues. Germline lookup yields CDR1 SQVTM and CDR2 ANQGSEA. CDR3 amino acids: CSVHLGQANNEQFF. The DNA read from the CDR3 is TGCAGCGTTCATTTGGGACAGGCAAACAATGAG.

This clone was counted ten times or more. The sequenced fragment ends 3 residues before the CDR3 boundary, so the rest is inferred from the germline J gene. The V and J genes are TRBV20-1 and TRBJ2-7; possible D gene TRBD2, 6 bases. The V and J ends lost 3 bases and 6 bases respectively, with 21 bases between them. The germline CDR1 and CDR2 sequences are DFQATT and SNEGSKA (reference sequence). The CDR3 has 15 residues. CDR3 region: CSARSPGRLDGEQYF. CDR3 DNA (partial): TGCAGTGCTAGGTCTCCAGGACGACTAGACGGCGAG.

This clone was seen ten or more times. CDR3 DNA, as far as it was read: TGCAGTGCCCGTATTGCAACTAATGAAAAG. Residues: CSARIATNEK. The entire CDR3 protein is CSARIATNEKLFF. The rearrangement links TRBV20-1 to TRBJ2-2, with unresolved D. The read terminates 3 residues ahead of where the CDR3 ends, so the germline J gene completes it. The CDR3 extends over 13 amino acids. Germline loops: CDR1 DFQATT, CDR2 SNEGSKA (reference sequence).

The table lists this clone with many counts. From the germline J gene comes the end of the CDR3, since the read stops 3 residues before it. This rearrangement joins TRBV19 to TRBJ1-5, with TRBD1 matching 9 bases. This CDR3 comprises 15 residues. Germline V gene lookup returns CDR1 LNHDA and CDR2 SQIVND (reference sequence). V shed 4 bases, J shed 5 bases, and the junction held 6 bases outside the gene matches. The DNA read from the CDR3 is TGTGCCAGTAGTAGACGGACAGGGGATCATCAGCCC. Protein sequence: CASSRRTGDHQP. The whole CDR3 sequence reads CASSRRTGDHQPQHF.

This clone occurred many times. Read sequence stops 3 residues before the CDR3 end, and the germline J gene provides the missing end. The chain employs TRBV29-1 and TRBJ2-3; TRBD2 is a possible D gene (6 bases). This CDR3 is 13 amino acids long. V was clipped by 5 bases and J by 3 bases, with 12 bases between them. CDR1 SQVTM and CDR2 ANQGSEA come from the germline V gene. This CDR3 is CSVFGGWTDTQYF. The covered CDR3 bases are TGCAGCGTTTTTGGAGGGTGGACAGATACG.

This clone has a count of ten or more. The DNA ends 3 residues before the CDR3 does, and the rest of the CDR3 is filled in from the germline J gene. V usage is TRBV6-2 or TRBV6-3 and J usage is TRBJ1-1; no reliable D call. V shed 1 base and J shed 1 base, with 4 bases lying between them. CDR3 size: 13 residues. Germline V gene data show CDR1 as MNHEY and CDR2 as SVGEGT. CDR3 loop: CASSYFRNTEAFF. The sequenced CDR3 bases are TGTGCCAGCAGTTACTTCCGGAACACTGAA.

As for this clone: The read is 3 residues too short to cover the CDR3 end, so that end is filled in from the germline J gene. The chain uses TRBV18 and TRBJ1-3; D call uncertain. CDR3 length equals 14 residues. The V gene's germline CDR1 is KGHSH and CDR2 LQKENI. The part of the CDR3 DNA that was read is TGTGCCAGCTCACCCGCGGGGATTAATGAGGCG. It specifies CASSPAGINEA. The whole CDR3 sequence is CASSPAGINEAIYF.

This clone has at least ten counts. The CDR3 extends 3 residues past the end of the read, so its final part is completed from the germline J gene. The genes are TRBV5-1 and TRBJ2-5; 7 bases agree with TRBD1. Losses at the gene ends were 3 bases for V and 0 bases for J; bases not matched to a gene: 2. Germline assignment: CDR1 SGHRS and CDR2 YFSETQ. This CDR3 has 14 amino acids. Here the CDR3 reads CASSSRGYQETQYF. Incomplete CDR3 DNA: TGCGCCAGCAGCTCCAGGGGGTACCAAGAGACC.

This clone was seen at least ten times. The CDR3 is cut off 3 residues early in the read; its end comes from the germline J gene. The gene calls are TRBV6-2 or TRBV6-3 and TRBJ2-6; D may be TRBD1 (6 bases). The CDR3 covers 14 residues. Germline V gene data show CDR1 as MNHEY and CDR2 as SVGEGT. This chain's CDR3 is CASSYVDAGVFLTF. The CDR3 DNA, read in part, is TGTGCCAGCAGTTACGTCGACGCAGGGGTTTTC.

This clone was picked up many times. The CDR3 region is CASSLIGGQTGELFF. The DNA read from the CDR3 is TGTGCCAGCAGCTTAATCGGGGGGCAGACCGGGGAG. The chain links TRBV11-2 to TRBJ2-2, with D maybe TRBD2 (7 bases). The read ends 3 residues early relative to the CDR3; the germline J gene fills the gap. The V end lost 2 bases, the J end lost 5 bases, and 12 bases lay between the germline ends. Looked up from germline, CDR1 is SGHAT and CDR2 is FQNNGV. This CDR3 has 15 amino acids.

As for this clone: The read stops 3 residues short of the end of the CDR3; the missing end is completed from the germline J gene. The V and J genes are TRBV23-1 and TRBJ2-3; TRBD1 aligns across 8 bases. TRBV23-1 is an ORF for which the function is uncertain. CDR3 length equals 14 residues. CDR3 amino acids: CASRNDRGGQPQYF. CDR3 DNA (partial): TGCGCCAGCAGAAATGACAGGGGCGGTCAGCCG.

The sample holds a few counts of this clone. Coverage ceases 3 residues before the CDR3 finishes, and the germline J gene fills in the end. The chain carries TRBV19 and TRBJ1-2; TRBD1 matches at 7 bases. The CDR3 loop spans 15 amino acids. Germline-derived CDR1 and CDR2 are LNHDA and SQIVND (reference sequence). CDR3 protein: CASSIGGQRVGDYTF. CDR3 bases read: TGTGCCAGTAGTATCGGGGGACAGAGGGTCGGTGAC. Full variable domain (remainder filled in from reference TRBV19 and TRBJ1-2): DGGITQSPKYLFRKEGQNVTLSCEQNLNHDAMYWYRQDPGQGLRLIYYSQIVNDFQKGDIAEGYSVSREKKESFPLTVTSAQKNPTAFYLCASSIGGQRVGDYTFGSGTRLTVV.

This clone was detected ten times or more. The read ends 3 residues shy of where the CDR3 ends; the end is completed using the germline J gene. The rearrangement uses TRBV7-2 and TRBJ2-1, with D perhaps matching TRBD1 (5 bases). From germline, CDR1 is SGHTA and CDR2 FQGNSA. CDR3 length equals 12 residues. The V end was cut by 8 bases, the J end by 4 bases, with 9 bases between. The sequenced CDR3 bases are TGTGCCAGCGGACACCGATACAATGAG. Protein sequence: CASGHRYNE. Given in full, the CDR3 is CASGHRYNEQFF.

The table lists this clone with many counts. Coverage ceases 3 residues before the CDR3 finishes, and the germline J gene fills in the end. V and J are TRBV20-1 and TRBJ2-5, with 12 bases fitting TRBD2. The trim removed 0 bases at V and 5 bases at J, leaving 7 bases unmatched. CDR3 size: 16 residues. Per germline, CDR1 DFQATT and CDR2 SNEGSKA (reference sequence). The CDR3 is CSARDLAGGPVETQYF. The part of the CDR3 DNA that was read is TGCAGTGCTAGAGACCTAGCGGGGGGGCCTGTGGAGACC.

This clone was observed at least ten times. CDR3 sequence: CASSLDPEGEKLFF. Partial CDR3 DNA: TGTGCCAGCAGCTTAGACCCAGAGGGTGAAAAA. The V and J genes are TRBV7-9 and TRBJ1-4; no clear D gene. The read ends 3 residues before the CDR3 terminus; that terminus is restored from the germline J gene. Germline CDR1 is SEHNR and CDR2 is FQNEAQ (reference sequence). The CDR3 sequence is 14 residues long. V was cut by 1 base and J by 7 bases, with 10 bases left in between.

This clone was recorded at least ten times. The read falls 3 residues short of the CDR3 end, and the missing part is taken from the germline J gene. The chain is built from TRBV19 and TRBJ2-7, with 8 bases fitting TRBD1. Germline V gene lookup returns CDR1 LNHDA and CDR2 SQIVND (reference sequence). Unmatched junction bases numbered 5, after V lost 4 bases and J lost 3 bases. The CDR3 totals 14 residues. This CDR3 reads CASSTGQGGYEQYF. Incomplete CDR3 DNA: TGTGCCAGTAGTACAGGACAGGGTGGCTACGAG.

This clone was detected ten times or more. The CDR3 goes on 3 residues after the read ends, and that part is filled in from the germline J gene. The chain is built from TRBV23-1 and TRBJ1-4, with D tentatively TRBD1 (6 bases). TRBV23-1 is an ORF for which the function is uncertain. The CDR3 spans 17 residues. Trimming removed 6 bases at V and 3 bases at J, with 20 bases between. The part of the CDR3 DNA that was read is TGCGCCAGCAGCCCCGGCAGGGGCCTTACGGCTAATGAAAAA. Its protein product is CASSPGRGLTANEK. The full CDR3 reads CASSPGRGLTANEKLFF.